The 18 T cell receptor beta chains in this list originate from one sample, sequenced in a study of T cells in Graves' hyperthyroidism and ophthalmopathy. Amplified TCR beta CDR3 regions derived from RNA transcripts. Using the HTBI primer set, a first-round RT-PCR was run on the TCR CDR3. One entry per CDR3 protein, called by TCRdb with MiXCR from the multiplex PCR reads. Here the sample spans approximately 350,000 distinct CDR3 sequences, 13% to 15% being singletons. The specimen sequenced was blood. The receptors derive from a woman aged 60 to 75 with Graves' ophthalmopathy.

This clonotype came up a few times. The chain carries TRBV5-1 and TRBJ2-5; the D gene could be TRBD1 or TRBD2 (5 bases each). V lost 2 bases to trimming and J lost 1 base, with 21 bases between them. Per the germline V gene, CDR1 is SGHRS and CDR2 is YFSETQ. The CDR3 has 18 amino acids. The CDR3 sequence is CASSLVYGAERTQETQYF. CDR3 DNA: TGCGCCAGCAGCTTAGTGTACGGGGCGGAAAGGACCCAAGAGACCCAGTACTTC.

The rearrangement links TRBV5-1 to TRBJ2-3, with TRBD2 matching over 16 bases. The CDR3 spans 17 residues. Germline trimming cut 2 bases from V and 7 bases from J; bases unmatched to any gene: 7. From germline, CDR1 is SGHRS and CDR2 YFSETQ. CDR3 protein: CASSLTGLAGGANTQYF. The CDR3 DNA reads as TGCGCCAGCAGCTTAACGGGACTAGCGGGAGGGGCCAATACGCAGTATTTT.

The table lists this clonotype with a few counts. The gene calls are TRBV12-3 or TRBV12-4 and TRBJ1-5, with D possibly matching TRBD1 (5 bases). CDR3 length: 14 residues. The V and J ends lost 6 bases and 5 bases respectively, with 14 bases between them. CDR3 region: CASSPAGRDQPQHF. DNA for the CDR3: TGTGCCAGCAGCCCAGCAGGGAGGGATCAGCCCCAGCATTTT.

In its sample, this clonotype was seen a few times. CDR3 in DNA: TGTGCCAGCAGTCGGACAAACTCCTACGAGCAGTACTTC. It codes for CASSRTNSYEQYF. The chain combines TRBV6-1 with TRBJ2-7, with D perhaps TRBD1 (5 bases). Germline V lookup: CDR1 MNHNS, CDR2 SASEGT. The CDR3 consists of 13 residues. The ends were cut back, 5 bases at V and 0 bases at J, with 8 bases in the middle.

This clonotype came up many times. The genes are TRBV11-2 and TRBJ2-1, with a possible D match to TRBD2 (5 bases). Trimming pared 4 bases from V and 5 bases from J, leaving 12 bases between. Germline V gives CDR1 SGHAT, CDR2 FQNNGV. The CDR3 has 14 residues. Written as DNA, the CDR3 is TGTGCCAGCAGCTCCGACCGGACTCACAATGAGCAGTTCTTC. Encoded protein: CASSSDRTHNEQFF.

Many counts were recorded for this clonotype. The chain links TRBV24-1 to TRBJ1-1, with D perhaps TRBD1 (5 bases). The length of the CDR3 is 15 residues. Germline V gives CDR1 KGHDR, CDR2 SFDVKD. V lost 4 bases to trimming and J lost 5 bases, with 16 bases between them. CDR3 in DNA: TGTGCCACCAGTGAATCCGGGGCCAAGGGTACTGAAGCTTTCTTT. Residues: CATSESGAKGTEAFF.

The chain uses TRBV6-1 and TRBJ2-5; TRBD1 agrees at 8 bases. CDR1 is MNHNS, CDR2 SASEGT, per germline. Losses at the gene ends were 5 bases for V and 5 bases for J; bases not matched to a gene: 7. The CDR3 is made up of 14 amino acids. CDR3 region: CASSQDRVSETQYF. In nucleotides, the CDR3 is TGTGCCAGCAGTCAGGACAGGGTATCGGAGACCCAGTACTTC.

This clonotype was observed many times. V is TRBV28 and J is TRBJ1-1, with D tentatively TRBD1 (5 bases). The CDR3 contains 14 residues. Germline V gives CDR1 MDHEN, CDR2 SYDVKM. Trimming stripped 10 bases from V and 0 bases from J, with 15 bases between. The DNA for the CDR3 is TGTGCCACAGGGCAAGGGACCCTGAACACTGAAGCTTTCTTT. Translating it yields CATGQGTLNTEAFF.

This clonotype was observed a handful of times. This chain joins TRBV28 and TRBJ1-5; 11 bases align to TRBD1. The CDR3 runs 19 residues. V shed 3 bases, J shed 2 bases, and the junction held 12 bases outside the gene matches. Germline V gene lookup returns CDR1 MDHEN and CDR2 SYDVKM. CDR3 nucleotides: TGTGCCAGCAGTTTCAGTCCCGGGACAGGGGGAGGGCGCAATCAGCCCCAGCATTTT. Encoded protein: CASSFSPGTGGGRNQPQHF.

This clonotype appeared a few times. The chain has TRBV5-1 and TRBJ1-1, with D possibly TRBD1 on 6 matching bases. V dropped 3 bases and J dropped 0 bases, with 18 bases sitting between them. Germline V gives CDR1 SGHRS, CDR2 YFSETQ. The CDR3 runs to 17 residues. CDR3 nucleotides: TGCGCCAGCAGCTCCCCTCAAAGGGGGGCCATGAACACTGAAGCTTTCTTT. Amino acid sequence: CASSSPQRGAMNTEAFF.

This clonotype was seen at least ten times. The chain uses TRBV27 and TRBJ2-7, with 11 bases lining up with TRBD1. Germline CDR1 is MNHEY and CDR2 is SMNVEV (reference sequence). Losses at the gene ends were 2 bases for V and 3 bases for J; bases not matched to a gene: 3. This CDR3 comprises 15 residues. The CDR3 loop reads CASSLTGTGGYEQYF. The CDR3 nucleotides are TGTGCCAGCAGTTTAACCGGGACAGGGGGCTACGAGCAGTACTTC.

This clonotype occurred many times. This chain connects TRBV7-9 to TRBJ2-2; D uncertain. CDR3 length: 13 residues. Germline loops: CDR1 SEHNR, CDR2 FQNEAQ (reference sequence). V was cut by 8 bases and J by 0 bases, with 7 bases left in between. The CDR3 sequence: CASQAPNTGELFF. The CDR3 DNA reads TGTGCCAGCCAGGCCCCGAACACCGGGGAGCTGTTTTTT. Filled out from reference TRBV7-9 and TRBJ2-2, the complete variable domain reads DTGVSQNPRHKITKRGQNVTFRCDPISEHNRLYWYRQTLGQGPEFLTYFQNEAQLEKSRLLSDRFSAERPKGSFSTLEIQRTEQGDSAMYLCASQAPNTGELFFGEGSRLTVL.

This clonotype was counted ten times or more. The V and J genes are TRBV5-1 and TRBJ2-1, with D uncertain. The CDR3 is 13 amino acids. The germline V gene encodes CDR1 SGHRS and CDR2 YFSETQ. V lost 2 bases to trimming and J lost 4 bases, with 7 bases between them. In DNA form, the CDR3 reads TGCGCCAGCAGCTTCGGAGATTACAATGAGCAGTTCTTC. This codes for CASSFGDYNEQFF. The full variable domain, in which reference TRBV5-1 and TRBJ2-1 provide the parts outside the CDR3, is KAGVTQTPRYLIKTRGQQVTLSCSPISGHRSVSWYQQTPGQGLQFLFEYFSETQRNKGNFPGRFSGRQFSNSRSEMNVSTLELGDSALYLCASSFGDYNEQFFGPGTRLTVL.

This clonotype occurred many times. The CDR3 here is CASSYAGTRNNEQFF. CDR3 coding DNA: TGTGCCAGCAGCTACGCCGGGACCCGGAACAATGAGCAGTTCTTC. V is TRBV7-9 and J is TRBJ2-1, with D tentatively TRBD1 or TRBD2 (5 bases each). Germline V lookup: CDR1 SEHNR, CDR2 FQNEAQ (reference sequence). The CDR3 is 15 residues long. The V and J ends lost 4 bases and 5 bases respectively, with 15 bases between them.

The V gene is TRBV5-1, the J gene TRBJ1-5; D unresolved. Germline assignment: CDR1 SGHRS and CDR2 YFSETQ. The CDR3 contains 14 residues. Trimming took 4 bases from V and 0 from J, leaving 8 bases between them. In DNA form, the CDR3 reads TGCGCCAGCAGCCCAGACCTTAGCAATCAGCCCCAGCATTTT. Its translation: CASSPDLSNQPQHF.

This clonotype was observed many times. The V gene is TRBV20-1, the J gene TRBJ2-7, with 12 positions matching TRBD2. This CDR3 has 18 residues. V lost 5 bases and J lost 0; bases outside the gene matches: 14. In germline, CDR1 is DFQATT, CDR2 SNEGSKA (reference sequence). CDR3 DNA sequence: TGCAGTGCTCGAAACCCGGGACTAGCGGGCCAGAGCTCCTACGAGCAGTACTTC. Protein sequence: CSARNPGLAGQSSYEQYF.

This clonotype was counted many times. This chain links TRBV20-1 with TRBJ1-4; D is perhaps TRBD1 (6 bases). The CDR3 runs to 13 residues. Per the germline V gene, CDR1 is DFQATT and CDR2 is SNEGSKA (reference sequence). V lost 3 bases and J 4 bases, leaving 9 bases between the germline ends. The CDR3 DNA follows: TGCAGTGCTAGGGACAGCTATAATGAAAAACTGTTTTTT. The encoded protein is CSARDSYNEKLFF.

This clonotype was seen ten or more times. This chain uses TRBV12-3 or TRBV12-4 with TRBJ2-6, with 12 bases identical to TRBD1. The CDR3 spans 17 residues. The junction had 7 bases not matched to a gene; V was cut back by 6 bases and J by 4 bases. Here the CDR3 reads CASSPGTGGSGANVLTF. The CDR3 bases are TGTGCCAGCAGCCCCGGGACAGGGGGCTCAGGGGCCAACGTCCTGACTTTC.